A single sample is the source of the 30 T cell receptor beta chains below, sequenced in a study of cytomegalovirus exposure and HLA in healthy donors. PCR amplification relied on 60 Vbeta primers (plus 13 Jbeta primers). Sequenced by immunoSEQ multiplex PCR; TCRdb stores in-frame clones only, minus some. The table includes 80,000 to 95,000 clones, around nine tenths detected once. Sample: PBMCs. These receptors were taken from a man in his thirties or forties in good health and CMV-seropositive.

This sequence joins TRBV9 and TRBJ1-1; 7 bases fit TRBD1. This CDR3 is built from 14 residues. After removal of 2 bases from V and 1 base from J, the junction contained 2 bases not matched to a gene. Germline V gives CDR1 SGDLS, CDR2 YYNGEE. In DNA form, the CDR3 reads TGTGCCAGCAGCGTCAGGACAGGGAACACTGAAGCTTTCTTT. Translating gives CASSVRTGNTEAFF.

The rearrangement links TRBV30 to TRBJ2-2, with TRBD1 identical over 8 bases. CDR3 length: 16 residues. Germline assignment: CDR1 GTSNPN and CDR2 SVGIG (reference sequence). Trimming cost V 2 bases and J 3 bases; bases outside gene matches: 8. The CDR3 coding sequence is TGTGCCTGGAGTACATCCGGGACAGGTTACACCGGGGAGCTGTTTTTT. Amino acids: CAWSTSGTGYTGELFF. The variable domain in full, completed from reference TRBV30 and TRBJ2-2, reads SQTIHQWPATLVQPVGSPLSLECTVEGTSNPNLYWYRQAAGRGLQLLFYSVGIGQISSEVPQNLSASRPQDRQFILSSKKLLLSDSGFYLCAWSTSGTGYTGELFFGEGSRLTVL.

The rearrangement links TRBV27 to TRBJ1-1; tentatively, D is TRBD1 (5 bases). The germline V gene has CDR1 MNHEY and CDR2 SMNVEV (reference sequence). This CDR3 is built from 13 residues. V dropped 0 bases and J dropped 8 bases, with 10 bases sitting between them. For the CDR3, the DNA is TGTGCCAGCAGTTTATCCACAGGCCTAGAAGCTTTCTTT. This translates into CASSLSTGLEAFF.

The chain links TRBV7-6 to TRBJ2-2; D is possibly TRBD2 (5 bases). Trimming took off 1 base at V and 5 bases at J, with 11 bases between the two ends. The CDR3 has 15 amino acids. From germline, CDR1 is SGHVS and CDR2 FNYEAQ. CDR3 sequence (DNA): TGTGCCAGCAGCTTAGTGGGTGGCGGGACCGGGGAGCTGTTTTTT. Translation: CASSLVGGGTGELFF.

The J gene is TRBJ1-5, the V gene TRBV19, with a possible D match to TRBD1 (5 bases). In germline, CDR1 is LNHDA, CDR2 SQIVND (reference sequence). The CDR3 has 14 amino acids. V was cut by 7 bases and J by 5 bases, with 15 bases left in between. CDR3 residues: CASMGGAVDQPQHF. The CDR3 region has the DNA TGTGCCAGTATGGGAGGGGCGGTGGATCAGCCCCAGCATTTT.

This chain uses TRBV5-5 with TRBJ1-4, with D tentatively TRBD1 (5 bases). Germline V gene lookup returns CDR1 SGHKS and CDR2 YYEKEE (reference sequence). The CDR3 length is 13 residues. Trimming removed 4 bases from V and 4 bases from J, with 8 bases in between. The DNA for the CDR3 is TGTGCCAGCAGCACAGACAGTAATGAAAAACTGTTTTTT. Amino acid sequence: CASSTDSNEKLFF.

For the CDR3, the DNA is TGTGCCAGCAGCCCCGGCGGTTTCGCACCATCGGAGCAGTACTTC. Translating gives CASSPGGFAPSEQYF. The V call is TRBV5-4, the J call TRBJ2-7; no firm D call. Germline CDR1 and CDR2: SGHNT and YYREEE (reference sequence). V was cut by 4 bases and J by 7 bases, with 21 bases left in between. This CDR3 comprises 15 residues.

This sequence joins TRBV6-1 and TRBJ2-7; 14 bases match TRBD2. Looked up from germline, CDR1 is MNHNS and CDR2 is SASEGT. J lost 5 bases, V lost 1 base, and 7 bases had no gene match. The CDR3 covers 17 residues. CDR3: CASSEVGGTSGRDEQYF. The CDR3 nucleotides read TGTGCCAGCAGTGAAGTTGGAGGGACTAGCGGGAGAGACGAGCAGTACTTC.

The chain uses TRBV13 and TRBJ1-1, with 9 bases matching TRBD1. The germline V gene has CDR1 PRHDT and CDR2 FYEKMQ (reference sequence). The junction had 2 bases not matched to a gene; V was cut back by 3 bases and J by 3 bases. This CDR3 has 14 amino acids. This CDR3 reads CASSFRDRDTEAFF. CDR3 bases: TGTGCCAGCAGCTTCCGGGACAGGGACACTGAAGCTTTCTTT.

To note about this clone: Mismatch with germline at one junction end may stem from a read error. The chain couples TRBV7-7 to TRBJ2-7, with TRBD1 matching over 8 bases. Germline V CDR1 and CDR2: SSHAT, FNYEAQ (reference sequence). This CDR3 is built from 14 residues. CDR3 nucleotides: TGTGCTAGCAGTATGGGACAGGACTCCTACGAGCAGTACTTC. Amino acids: CASSMGQDSYEQYF.

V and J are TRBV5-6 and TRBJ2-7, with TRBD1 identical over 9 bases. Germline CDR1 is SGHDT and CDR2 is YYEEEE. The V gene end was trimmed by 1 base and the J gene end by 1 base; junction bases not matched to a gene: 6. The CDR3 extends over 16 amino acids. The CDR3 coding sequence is TGTGCCAGCAGCTTGAATCCCGGGACAGGGTCCTACGAGCAGTACTTC. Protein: CASSLNPGTGSYEQYF. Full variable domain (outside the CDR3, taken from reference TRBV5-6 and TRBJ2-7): DAGVTQSPTHLIKTRGQQVTLRCSPKSGHDTVSWYQQALGQGPQFIFQYYEEEERQRGNFPDRFSGHQFPNYSSELNVNALLLGDSALYLCASSLNPGTGSYEQYFGPGTRLTVT.

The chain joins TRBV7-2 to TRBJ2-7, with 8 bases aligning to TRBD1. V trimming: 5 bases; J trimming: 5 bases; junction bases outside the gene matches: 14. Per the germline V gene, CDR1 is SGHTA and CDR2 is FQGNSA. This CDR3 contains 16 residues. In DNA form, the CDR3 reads TGTGCCAGCAGCGCCGGACAGGGCGTCGTGAGGAACGAGCAGTACTTC. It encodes CASSAGQGVVRNEQYF.

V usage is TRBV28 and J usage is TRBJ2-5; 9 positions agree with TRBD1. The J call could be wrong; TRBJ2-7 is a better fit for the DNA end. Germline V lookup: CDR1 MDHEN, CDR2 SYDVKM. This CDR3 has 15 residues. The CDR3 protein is CASSTLGTGMYEQYF. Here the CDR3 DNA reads TGTGCCAGCAGTACCCTCGGGACAGGGATGTACGAGCAGTACTTC.

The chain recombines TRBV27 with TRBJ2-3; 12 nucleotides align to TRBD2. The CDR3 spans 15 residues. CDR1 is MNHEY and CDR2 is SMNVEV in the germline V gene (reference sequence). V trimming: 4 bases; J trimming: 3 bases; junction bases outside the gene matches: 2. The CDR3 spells CASSYLAGGTDTQYF. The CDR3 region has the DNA TGTGCCAGCAGTTACCTAGCGGGAGGGACAGATACGCAGTATTTT.

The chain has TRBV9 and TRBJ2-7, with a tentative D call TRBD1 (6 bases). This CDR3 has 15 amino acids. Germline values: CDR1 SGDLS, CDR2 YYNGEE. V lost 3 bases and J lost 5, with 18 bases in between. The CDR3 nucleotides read TGTGCCAGCAGCGACACAGGGACCTCGGGGCACGAGCAGTACTTC. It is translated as CASSDTGTSGHEQYF.

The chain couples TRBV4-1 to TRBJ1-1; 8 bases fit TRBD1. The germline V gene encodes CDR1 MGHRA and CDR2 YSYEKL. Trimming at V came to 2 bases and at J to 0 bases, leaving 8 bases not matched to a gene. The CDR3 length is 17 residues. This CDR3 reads CASSQQPGGEVNTEAFF. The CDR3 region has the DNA TGCGCCAGCAGCCAACAACCAGGGGGCGAGGTGAACACTGAAGCTTTCTTT.

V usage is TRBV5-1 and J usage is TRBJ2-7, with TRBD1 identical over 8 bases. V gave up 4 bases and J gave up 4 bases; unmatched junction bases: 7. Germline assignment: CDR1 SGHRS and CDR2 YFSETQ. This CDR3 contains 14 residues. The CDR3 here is CASSVTGGVYEQYF. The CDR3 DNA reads TGCGCCAGCAGCGTCACAGGGGGAGTTTACGAGCAGTACTTC.

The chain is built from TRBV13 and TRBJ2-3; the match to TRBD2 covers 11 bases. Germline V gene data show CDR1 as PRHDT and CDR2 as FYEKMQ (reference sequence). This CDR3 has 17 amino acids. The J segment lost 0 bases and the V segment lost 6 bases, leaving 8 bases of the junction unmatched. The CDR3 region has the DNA TGTGCCAGCAGTAGACTAGCGGGGATCTTTAGCACAGATACGCAGTATTTT. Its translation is CASSRLAGIFSTDTQYF.

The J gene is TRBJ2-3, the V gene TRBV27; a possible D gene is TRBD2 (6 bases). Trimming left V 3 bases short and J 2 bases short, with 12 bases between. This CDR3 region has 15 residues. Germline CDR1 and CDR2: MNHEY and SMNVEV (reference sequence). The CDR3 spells CASSLNGRYTDTQYF. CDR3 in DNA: TGTGCCAGCAGTTTGAACGGGAGATACACAGATACGCAGTATTTT.

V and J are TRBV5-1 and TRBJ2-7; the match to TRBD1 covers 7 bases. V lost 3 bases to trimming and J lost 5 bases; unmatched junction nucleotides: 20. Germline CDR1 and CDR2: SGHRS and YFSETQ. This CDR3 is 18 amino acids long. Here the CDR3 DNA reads TGCGCCAGCAGCTCTTGGCCGATTCGACAGGGAGATAGAGACGAGCAGTACTTC. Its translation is CASSSWPIRQGDRDEQYF.

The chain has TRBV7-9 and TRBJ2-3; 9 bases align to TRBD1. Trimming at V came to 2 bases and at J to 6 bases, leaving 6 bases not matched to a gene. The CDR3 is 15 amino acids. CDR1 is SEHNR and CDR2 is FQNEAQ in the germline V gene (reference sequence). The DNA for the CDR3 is TGTGCCAGCAGCTTAACAGGGGGCCTGGGTGATACGCAGTATTTT. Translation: CASSLTGGLGDTQYF. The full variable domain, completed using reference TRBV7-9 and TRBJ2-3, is DTGVSQNPRHKITKRGQNVTFRCDPISEHNRLYWYRQTLGQGPEFLTYFQNEAQLEKSRLLSDRFSAERPKGSFSTLEIQRTEQGDSAMYLCASSLTGGLGDTQYFGPGTRLTVL.

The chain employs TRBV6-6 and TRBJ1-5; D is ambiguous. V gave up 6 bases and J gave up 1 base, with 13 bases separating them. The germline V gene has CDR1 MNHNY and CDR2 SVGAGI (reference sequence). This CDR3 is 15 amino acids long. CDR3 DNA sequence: TGTGCCAGCAGCCTGGGCCGTGACAGCAATCAGCCCCAGCATTTT. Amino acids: CASSLGRDSNQPQHF.

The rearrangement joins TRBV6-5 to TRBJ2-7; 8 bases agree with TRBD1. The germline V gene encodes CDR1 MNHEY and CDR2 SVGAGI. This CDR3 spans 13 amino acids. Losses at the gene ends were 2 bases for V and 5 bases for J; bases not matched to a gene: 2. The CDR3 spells CASSYPGQDEQYF. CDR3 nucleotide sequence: TGTGCCAGCAGTTACCCGGGACAGGACGAGCAGTACTTC.

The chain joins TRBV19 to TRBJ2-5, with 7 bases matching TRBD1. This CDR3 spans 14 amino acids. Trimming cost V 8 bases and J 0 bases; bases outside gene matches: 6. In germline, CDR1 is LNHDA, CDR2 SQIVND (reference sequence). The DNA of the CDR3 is TGTGCCAGTGGAAAAGGGACAGACCAAGAGACCCAGTACTTC. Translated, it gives CASGKGTDQETQYF. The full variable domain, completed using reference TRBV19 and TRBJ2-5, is DGGITQSPKYLFRKEGQNVTLSCEQNLNHDAMYWYRQDPGQGLRLIYYSQIVNDFQKGDIAEGYSVSREKKESFPLTVTSAQKNPTAFYLCASGKGTDQETQYFGPGTRLLVL.

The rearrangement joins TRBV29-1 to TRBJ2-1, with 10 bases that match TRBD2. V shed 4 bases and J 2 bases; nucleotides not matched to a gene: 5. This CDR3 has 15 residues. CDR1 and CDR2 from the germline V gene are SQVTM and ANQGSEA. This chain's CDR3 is CSVASSGSAYNEQFF. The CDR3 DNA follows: TGCAGCGTTGCCTCTAGCGGGAGTGCCTACAATGAGCAGTTCTTC.

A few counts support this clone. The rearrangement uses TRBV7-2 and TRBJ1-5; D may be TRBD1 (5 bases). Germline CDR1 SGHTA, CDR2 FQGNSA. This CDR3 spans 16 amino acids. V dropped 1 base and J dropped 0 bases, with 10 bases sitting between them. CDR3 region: CASSLVGDSSNQPQHF. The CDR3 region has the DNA TGTGCCAGCAGCTTAGTCGGCGACAGTAGCAATCAGCCCCAGCATTTT.

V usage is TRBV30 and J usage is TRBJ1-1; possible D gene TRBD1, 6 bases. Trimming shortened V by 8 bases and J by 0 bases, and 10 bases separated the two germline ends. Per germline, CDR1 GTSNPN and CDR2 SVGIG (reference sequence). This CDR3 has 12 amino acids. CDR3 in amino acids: CAADRLNTEAFF. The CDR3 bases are TGTGCCGCGGACAGATTGAACACTGAAGCTTTCTTT. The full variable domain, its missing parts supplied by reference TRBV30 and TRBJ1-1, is SQTIHQWPATLVQPVGSPLSLECTVEGTSNPNLYWYRQAAGRGLQLLFYSVGIGQISSEVPQNLSASRPQDRQFILSSKKLLLSDSGFYLCAADRLNTEAFFGQGTRLTVV.

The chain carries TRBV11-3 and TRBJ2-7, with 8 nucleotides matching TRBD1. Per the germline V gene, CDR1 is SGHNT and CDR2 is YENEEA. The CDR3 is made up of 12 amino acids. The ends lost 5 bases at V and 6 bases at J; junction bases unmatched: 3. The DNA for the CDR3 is TGTGCCAGCAGCGGGGACAGGAGCGAGCAGTACTTC. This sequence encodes CASSGDRSEQYF.

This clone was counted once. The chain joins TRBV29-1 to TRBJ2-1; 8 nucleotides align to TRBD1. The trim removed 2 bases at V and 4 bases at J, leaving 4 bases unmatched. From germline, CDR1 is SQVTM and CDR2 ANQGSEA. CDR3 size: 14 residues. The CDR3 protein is CSVEQGARYNEQFF. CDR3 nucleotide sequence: TGCAGCGTTGAACAGGGGGCTCGATACAATGAGCAGTTCTTC.

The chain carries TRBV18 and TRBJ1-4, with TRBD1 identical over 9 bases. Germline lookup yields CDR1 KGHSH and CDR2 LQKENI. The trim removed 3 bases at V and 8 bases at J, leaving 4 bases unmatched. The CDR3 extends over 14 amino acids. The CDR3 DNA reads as TGTGCCAGCTCACCCTCGGACAGGGGAGAAAAACTGTTTTTT. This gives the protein CASSPSDRGEKLFF.